This TCR beta chain was captured by sequencing in a study of tumor-infiltrating lymphocytes in primary liver carcinoma. At the level of the study: Sequenced samples came back with roughly 3.5 to 7.5 million productive TCRbeta reads, and the counts looked alike across tissue types. General study results and limits: Pairs comparing tumor with adjacent tissue or blood overlapped less than pairs drawn from tumor regions.

Unsorted bulk tissue of roughly 18-32 mg yielded co-extracted RNA and DNA. Primary liver carcinoma in the patients was surgically resected. A primer matching the constant region was used to make TCR beta cDNA from 500 to 650 ng of total RNA. Three rounds of nested multiplex PCR with slightly modified ARM-PCR produced TCR beta libraries. One entry per CDR3 protein results from TCRdb running MiXCR on the multiplex PCR reads. The repertoire holds tens of thousands of distinct CDR3 sequences, with about three quarters as singletons. On this clonotype itself: Its antigen is as yet unknown. An end of the junction differs from the germline gene, which may be a read error.

The TCR sequence derives from a man aged 40-49 years with primary liver carcinoma and hepatitis B virus infection. Sequencing was performed on liver tumor tissue from sampling region 2. The subset was: tumor region T2, inferior pole.

DNA of the CDR3: TGTAGCGTTGCGGCAGCGGGGGCCATAGAGACCCAGTACTTC. Translated, it gives CSVAAAGAIETQYF. The genes are TRBV29-1 and TRBJ2-5; 8 bases line up with TRBD2. The germline gives CDR1 SQVTM, CDR2 ANQGSEA. The CDR3 consists of 14 residues.